Below, one TCR beta chain is given with its context. Its antigen is not identified. V dropped 4 bases and J dropped 5 bases, with 18 bases sitting between them. The CDR3 spans 15 residues. Germline V CDR1 and CDR2: SGHRS, YFSETQ. The source of the sample is a study of chemoradiotherapy in HPV16-positive cancers. Over chemoradiotherapy, repertoires were sampled more than once. Overall study findings and caveats: For HPV16-positive patients, expanding HPV-responsive T cells associated with longer recurrence-free survival. Non-HPV-specific T cells did not expand in tumors during treatment, whereas candidate HPV-specific clones and E7-related motifs did.

Sequencing was performed with immunoSEQ multiplex PCR; in TCRdb, only in-frame clones are kept and a portion is missing. The table lists under 3,000 clones, about 90% of them singletons. The specimen was tumor tissue, collected from a patient who underwent chemoradiotherapy. This sequence was found in a human donor with HPV-associated anogenital cancer. The chain employs TRBV5-1 and TRBJ1-1; D gene unclear. In DNA, the CDR3 is TGCGCCAGCAGCCCGACTCAAGGCGGTGGGACTGAAGCTTTCTTT. Translating it yields CASSPTQGGGTEAFF. Using reference TRBV5-1 and TRBJ1-1 for the parts outside the CDR3, the full variable domain is KAGVTQTPRYLIKTRGQQVTLSCSPISGHRSVSWYQQTPGQGLQFLFEYFSETQRNKGNFPGRFSGRQFSNSRSEMNVSTLELGDSALYLCASSPTQGGGTEAFFGQGTRLTVV.